This section outlines one TCR beta chain sequence together with its context. What it binds is not known. This sample is drawn from a study of cytomegalovirus exposure and HLA in healthy donors. The protocol was immunoSEQ multiplex PCR, while the TCRdb copy is restricted to in-frame clones and leaves out a portion. The sample has about 280,000 clones, 88% seen once. General study results and limits: Among TCR sequences, most were rare, though some public TCRs appeared in many donors.

V dropped 4 bases and J dropped 6; count of bases not matched to a gene: 8. CDR3 length equals 15 residues. CDR1 LNHDA and CDR2 SQIVND come from the germline V gene (reference sequence). The TCR was taken from a young woman in good health and CMV-seronegative. This chain uses TRBV19 with TRBJ1-5; 8 nucleotides agree with TRBD1. Sequencing used PBMCs. CDR3 sequence: CASSRQGQRGQPQHF. CDR3 in DNA: TGTGCCAGTAGTAGACAGGGGCAGAGGGGTCAGCCCCAGCATTTT.